What follows is one T cell receptor (beta chain) and its context. Several immunoSEQ plates received, in even portions, the genomic DNA of each subset. Data came from immunoSEQ multiplex PCR; TCRdb stores just in-frame clones and leaves some out. The sample has 2 million to 2.5 million clones, 80% to 95% seen once. The CDR3 is 15 residues long. CDR1 is MNHEY, CDR2 SVGAGI, per germline. Trimming took 1 base from V and 4 from J; bases not matched to a gene: 6. This sample is drawn from a study of shared clonotypes between healthy human individuals. This sequence originates from a man younger than 35 in good health. Some clones in this sample may be carry-over from other donors' samples. V and J are TRBV6-5 and TRBJ1-2, with 7 bases aligning to TRBD1. Sequenced sample: naive CD4+ T cells from PBMCs. Sample subset: CD45RA+ positively selected. The CDR3 loop reads CASSYWDSQVYGYTF. CDR3 sequence (DNA): TGTGCCAGCAGTTACTGGGACAGCCAGGTCTATGGCTACACCTTC.